This T cell receptor (beta chain) was recovered during a study of shared clonotypes between healthy human individuals (dated by TCRdb to between 2020 and 2021). Background on the whole study: Two women and a few men aged 18 to 49 years were included in the cohort. Per donor, three plates each were used for CD4 naive and CD4 memory, two for CD8 naive, and one for CD8 memory. Blood TCR repertoires of about five healthy adults were deeply sequenced to estimate repertoire size and the extent of clonotype sharing between individuals. Libraries were prepared and TCR repertoires were sequenced by different laboratories using diverse techniques, in order to increase sequencing depth and limit assay-specific biases. Per donor, leukapheresis produced somewhere between about 0.85 and 9.5 billion PBMCs.

Including the terminal cysteine and phenylalanine, the CDR3 comprises 15 residues. Only the CDR3 region is kept as DNA, spanning 45 bases read in frame from base 1. V gives up 5 bases and J gives up 0 bases, and the segment between their germline ends measures 13 bases. Sequences MNHEY (CDR1) and SMNVEV (CDR2) are obtained from the germline V gene (reference sequence). Using the deep immunoSEQ assay, TCR CDR3 regions were amplified from genomic DNA by multiplex PCR. Extracted genomic DNA from each cell subset was distributed evenly across all wells of several immunoSEQ 96-well plates, and each plate was treated as a replicate. For sorted subsets, each replicate PCR was loaded with around 220 ng genomic DNA, equivalent to 25,000 to 30,000 T cell genomes. The purified libraries were quantified using a Qubit 3.0 fluorometer, sized with a Bioanalyzer 2100, and then quantified again using the KAPA Library Quantification kit. Every immunoSEQ 96-well plate was sequenced on a separate single-read 150-cycle Illumina NextSeq 550 flow cell. The original methods were these. Because the immunoSEQ output held only junctional sequences and lacked quality scores, the filtering could not match the filtering applied to full-length reads. Sequences were annotated with PyIR, a Python wrapper for IgBLAST v1.9, using IMGT germline references to assign V/J genes and CDR3. Any read was removed if the V/J assignment was weak (E-value above 1e-6), the CDR3 was missing, or the read contained stop codons, out-of-frame junctions, or ambiguous translated residues. V3J clonotypes were defined as sequences sharing an identical inferred V gene, J gene, and CDR3 amino acid sequence. Percentage overlap between repertoires was calculated by dividing the number of shared unique clonotypes by the size of the smaller repertoire. Repertoire richness was assessed with RTK rarefaction, the Chao1 estimator, and Recon v2.1 estimates of unobserved clonotypes. OLGA was used to compute generation probabilities for all TCRbeta clonotypes that the gDNA method yielded from a handful of donors. This immuneACCESS table, as held by TCRdb, lists in-frame sequences with V and J called but not all clones. Of the missing ones, under half trace to an unresolved V gene in checked studies; the others have no known cause. V, J and clone size were drawn from that table, and D and trimming were deduced from the DNA. In this sample the table shows around 2.1 million clones, just over 90% of which occur a single time. Around 1.7% of the sample lies in the top ten.

CD8 naive samples were obtained by positive selection for CCR7 among CD45RO-negative cells, yielding a CD45RA+CCR7+ population from which TemRA cells were excluded. Donors were healthy HIV-negative adults with no recently reported acute infections or vaccinations. Every donor was a Caucasian adult residing in Nashville, Tennessee, USA. Blood was collected by leukapheresis, and PBMCs were isolated by Ficoll-Histopaque density gradient centrifugation and then cryopreserved in liquid nitrogen vapor phase. Analytical flow cytometry was used to check the purity and quantity of each magnetically sorted T cell population. Genomic DNA was isolated from each sorted fraction and quantified by UV absorbance on a Nanodrop 2000c. For this clone: Its binding antigen is unknown. It has no much larger one-base neighbor in the sample; base qualities were not kept.

What the research found in general, with its limitations: Only blood was sampled, and tissue TCR repertoires likely differ from those in blood. Sharing across several donors was observed for about 5% of naive CD4, over 3% of naive CD8, about 2.5% of memory CD4, and roughly 0.4% of memory CD8 clonotypes. Based on pairwise subsampling, the degree of clonotype sharing among donors was expected to be affected by sequencing depth. Even with the large sequencing depth, rarefaction of the sorted-subset datasets indicated that sequencing was incomplete. Higher generation probabilities were observed for clonotypes shared by all four sorted-subset donors than for non-shared clonotypes. Naive subsets generally had larger estimated clonotype richness than memory subsets did. The small number of donors limited the genetic and exposure-history diversity represented.

The receptor's source is a man aged 18-30 years in good health. Some clones in this sample may be carry-over from other donors' samples. The sequence links TRBV27 to TRBJ1-2; TRBD1 could be the D gene, as 5 bases match. The specimen sequenced was naive CD8+ T cells from PBMCs. The label giving this sample's cell subset or site can be read as: CD45RA+CCR7+. The sequence in DNA is TGTGCCAGCAGTACGCTGGGGCTAGCTAACTATGGCTACACCTTC. It encodes CASSTLGLANYGYTF.